The clone carrying this T cell receptor beta chain has ten or more counts. The antigen remains undetermined. This CDR3 contains 10 residues. The germline gives CDR1 LGHNA, CDR2 YSLEER. Trimming removed 4 bases at V and 7 bases at J, with 5 bases between. The sample belongs to a study of post-analysis software for immune sequencing data. The overall study: Relapsing-remitting, secondary progressive and progressive-relapsing forms made up the multiple sclerosis disease courses.

Regarding the study as a whole: By F measure, samples from a shared preparation batch strongly co-clustered. In patients, roughly five TRBV segments were more frequent than in controls, with TRBV5-6, TRBV5-1 and TRBV20-1 among them.

The authors incorporated unique molecular identifiers into the TCR beta cDNA libraries. Each CDR3 protein gets one entry after TCRdb re-called the PCR reads with MiXCR. The sample gives a few hundred thousand distinct CDR3 sequences, under 55% of which show up once; roughly an eighth is in the top ten. The chain employs TRBV4-3 and TRBJ2-7; D gene ambiguous. This clonotype was obtained from a girl under 18 with multiple sclerosis. Sequenced input: blood. The DNA for the CDR3 is TGCGCCAGCAGCCCCCAGGAGCAGTACTTC. It is translated as CASSPQEQYF.